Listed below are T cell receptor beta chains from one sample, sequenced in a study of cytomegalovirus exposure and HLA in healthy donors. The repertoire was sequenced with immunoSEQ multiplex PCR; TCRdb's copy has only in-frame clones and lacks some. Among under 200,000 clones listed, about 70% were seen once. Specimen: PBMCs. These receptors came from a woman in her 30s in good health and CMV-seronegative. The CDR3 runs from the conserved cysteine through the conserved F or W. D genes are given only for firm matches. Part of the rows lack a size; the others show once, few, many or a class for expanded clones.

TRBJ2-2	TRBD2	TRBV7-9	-	CASSSGLAGPTGELFF	TGTGCCAGCAGCTCGGGACTAGCGGGACCCACCGGGGAGCTGTTTTTT
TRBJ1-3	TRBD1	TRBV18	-	CASSPTAGGTFSGNTIYF	TGTGCCAGCTCACCAACCGCAGGGGGGACTTTCTCTGGAAACACCATATATTTT
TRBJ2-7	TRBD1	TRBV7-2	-	CASSLRVEQGEWEQYF	TGTGCCAGCAGCTTAAGAGTGGAACAGGGGGAGTGGGAGCAGTACTTC
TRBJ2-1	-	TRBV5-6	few	CASSLSVVQSSYNEQFF	TGTGCCAGCAGCTTGAGCGTTGTCCAATCCTCCTACAATGAGCAGTTCTTC
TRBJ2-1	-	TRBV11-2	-	CASTPDNEQFF	TGTGCCAGCACCCCGGACAATGAGCAGTTCTTC
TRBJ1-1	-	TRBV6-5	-	CASIRQDPNTEAFF	TGTGCCAGCATTCGACAGGACCCGAACACTGAAGCTTTCTTT
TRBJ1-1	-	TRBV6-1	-	CASSERRGGRGNTEAFF	TGTGCCAGCAGTGAACGGAGGGGGGGGCGGGGGAACACTGAAGCTTTCTTT
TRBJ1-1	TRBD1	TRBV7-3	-	CASSTQATGGLAEAFF	TGTGCCAGCAGCACCCAAGCCACAGGGGGTTTGGCTGAAGCTTTCTTT
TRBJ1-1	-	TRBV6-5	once	CASSYEGANTEAFF	TGTGCCAGCAGTTACGAAGGGGCGAACACTGAAGCTTTCTTT
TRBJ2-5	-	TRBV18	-	CASSPSDRQETQYF	TGTGCCAGCTCACCAAGCGACAGGCAAGAGACCCAGTACTTC
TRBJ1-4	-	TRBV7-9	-	CSSSLAGVRANEKLFF	TGTTCCAGCAGCTTAGCAGGTGTCAGGGCTAATGAAAAACTGTTTTTT
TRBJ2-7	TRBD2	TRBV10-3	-	CAISDTSGSGGGF	TGTGCCATCAGCGACACTAGCGGGAGTGGTGGTGGGTTC
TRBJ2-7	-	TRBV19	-	CASSIGTFDYYEQYF	TGTGCCAGTAGTATCGGGACTTTCGATTACTACGAGCAGTACTTC
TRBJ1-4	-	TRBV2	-	CASSEEGLTNEKLFF	TGTGCCAGCAGTGAAGAGGGGTTAACTAATGAAAAACTGTTTTTT
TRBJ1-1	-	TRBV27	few	CASSNMNTEAFF	TGTGCCAGCAGCAACATGAACACTGAAGCTTTCTTT
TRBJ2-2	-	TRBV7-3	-	CASSLGAAGELFF	TGTGCCAGCAGCTTAGGGGCAGCCGGTGAGCTGTTTTTT
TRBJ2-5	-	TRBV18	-	CASSPESWETQYF	TGTGCCAGCTCACCTGAGTCCTGGGAGACCCAGTACTTC
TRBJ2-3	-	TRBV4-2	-	CASSQDWLSTDTQYF	TGTGCCAGCAGCCAAGATTGGCTGAGCACAGATACGCAGTATTTT
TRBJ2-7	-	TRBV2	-	CASRRQDSYEQYF	TGTGCCAGCAGGAGACAGGACTCCTACGAGCAGTACTTC
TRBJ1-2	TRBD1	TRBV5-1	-	CASSGHRGGDYGYTF	TGCGCCAGCAGCGGACACAGGGGAGGAGACTATGGCTACACCTTC
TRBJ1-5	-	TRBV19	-	CASSIVTGYSNQPQHF	TGTGCCAGTAGTATAGTGACAGGCTATAGCAATCAGCCCCAGCATTTT
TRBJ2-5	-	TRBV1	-	CTSSQGPGLQETQYF	TGCACCAGCAGCCAAGGGCCAGGGTTACAAGAGACCCAGTACTTC
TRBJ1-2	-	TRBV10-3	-	CAISDGSVDYYGYTF	TGTGCCATCAGTGATGGGTCGGTAGACTATTATGGCTACACCTTC
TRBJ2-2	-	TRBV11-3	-	CASSLRFGQDTGELFF	TGTGCCAGCAGCTTAAGGTTTGGGCAGGACACCGGGGAGCTGTTTTTT